The 19 T cell receptor beta chains below all came from one sample that was sequenced in a study of cytomegalovirus exposure and HLA in healthy donors. The PCR was carried out with 60 Vbeta primers and 13 Jbeta primers. Repertoires were generated with immunoSEQ multiplex PCR, while TCRdb's copy carries only in-frame clones and drops some. The specimen's table records 96,000 or so clones. The specimen was PBMCs. The receptors were gathered from a girl between 10 and 17 years old in good health and CMV-seropositive.

The chain's CDR3 is CASSLTPEQGGGYTF. CDR3 nucleotides: TGTGCCAGCAGCTTAACGCCTGAACAGGGGGGTGGCTACACCTTC. The chain joins TRBV7-3 to TRBJ1-2, with TRBD1 matching 8 bases. The CDR3 length is 15 residues. With V trimmed by 0 bases and J by 7 bases, 7 bases remained unmatched. Germline CDR1 and CDR2: SGHTA and FQGTGA.

The chain links TRBV5-6 to TRBJ2-7; tentative D call: TRBD2 (7 bases). Germline-derived CDR1 and CDR2 are SGHDT and YYEEEE. Trimming took off 5 bases at V and 0 bases at J, with 21 bases between the two ends. The CDR3 covers 17 residues. CDR3 bases: TGTGCCAGCAGGAGTGGGGGGGGCAGGGCGAGCTCCTACGAGCAGTACGTC. It yields the protein CASRSGGGRASSYEQYV.

The rearrangement uses TRBV15 and TRBJ1-1; 10 bases are shared with TRBD1. This CDR3 has 17 amino acids. Germline lookup yields CDR1 LNHNV and CDR2 YYDKDF (reference sequence). V gave up 3 bases and J gave up 1 base; unmatched junction bases: 8. The CDR3 sequence: CATSSSGTGARNTEAFF. The DNA of the CDR3 is TGTGCCACCAGCAGCTCCGGGACAGGGGCCAGGAACACTGAAGCTTTCTTT.

The chain couples TRBV5-1 to TRBJ1-6; the match to TRBD1 covers 11 bases. Germline V gene sequence: CDR1 SGHRS, CDR2 YFSETQ. V was clipped by 2 bases and J by 7 bases; unmatched bases: 5. The CDR3 covers 16 residues. CDR3 residues: CASSFGWTGGNSPLHF. CDR3 coding DNA: TGCGCCAGCAGCTTCGGATGGACAGGGGGCAATTCACCCCTCCACTTT.

The J gene is TRBJ2-3, the V gene TRBV5-4; no definite D call. The CDR3 covers 15 residues. Germline V gene lookup returns CDR1 SGHNT and CDR2 YYREEE (reference sequence). V shed 4 bases and J shed 1 base, with 13 bases lying between them. Written as DNA, the CDR3 is TGTGCCAGCAGCCCGAACTTGGTTGGCACAGATACGCAGTATTTT. Translating gives CASSPNLVGTDTQYF.

The chain has TRBV5-6 and TRBJ1-4; 11 bases align to TRBD1. The germline V gene encodes CDR1 SGHDT and CDR2 YYEEEE. Trimming took 3 bases from V and 8 from J; bases not matched to a gene: 6. The CDR3 spans 15 residues. The CDR3 loop is CASSSGDRGREKLFF. In nucleotides, the CDR3 is TGTGCCAGCAGCTCCGGGGACAGGGGGAGAGAAAAACTGTTTTTT.

The rearrangement joins TRBV4-3 to TRBJ2-5; 8 bases are shared with TRBD2. V was clipped by 0 bases and J by 5 bases; unmatched bases: 14. The CDR3 has 18 amino acids. Germline CDR1 is LGHNA and CDR2 is YSLEER. The CDR3 is CASSQDFNGGAWWETQYF. CDR3 nucleotide sequence: TGCGCCAGCAGCCAAGATTTTAACGGGGGGGCCTGGTGGGAGACCCAGTACTTC.

The V call is TRBV5-6, the J call TRBJ2-1; TRBD2 might be the D (5 bases). This CDR3 is 12 amino acids long. CDR1 SGHDT and CDR2 YYEEEE come from the germline V gene. The ends were cut back, 3 bases at V and 8 bases at J, with 9 bases in the middle. CDR3 sequence (DNA): TGTGCCAGCAGCTCCCCGCGGGATGAGCAGTTCTTC. The encoded protein is CASSSPRDEQFF.

This chain links TRBV28 with TRBJ1-2, with D perhaps matching TRBD1 (5 bases). V was clipped by 5 bases and J by 8 bases, with 33 bases between them. Per the germline V gene, CDR1 is MDHEN and CDR2 is SYDVKM. CDR3 length: 19 amino acids. DNA for the CDR3: TGTGCCAGCAGTATATCATCAGGGTTTACTGACTTGGGCGTAAGGGGCTACACCTTC. Protein sequence: CASSISSGFTDLGVRGYTF.

This chain uses TRBV19 with TRBJ2-7, with 7 nucleotides matching TRBD1. Trimming removed 5 bases from V and 6 bases from J; junction bases left unmatched: 16. Germline CDR1 is LNHDA and CDR2 is SQIVND (reference sequence). The CDR3 totals 16 residues. CDR3 sequence reads: CASSDSRTGVVGEQYF. The CDR3 DNA follows: TGTGCCAGTAGTGATTCGAGGACAGGCGTTGTCGGCGAGCAGTACTTC.

V and J are TRBV6-1 and TRBJ2-7; TRBD1 matches 8 bases. V lost 7 bases and J lost 2; bases outside the gene matches: 7. The germline V gene has CDR1 MNHNS and CDR2 SASEGT. This CDR3 spans 14 amino acids. The chain's CDR3 is CASNQGARTYEQYV. The CDR3, as DNA: TGTGCCAGCAATCAGGGGGCGCGGACCTACGAGCAGTACGTC.

J is TRBJ2-3 and V is TRBV5-7; possible D gene TRBD2, 5 bases. TRBV5-7 is noted as an ORF with a role that remains uncertain. The CDR3 is 16 amino acids. Trimming removed 1 base at V and 2 bases at J, with 14 bases between. CDR3 sequence reads: CASSLLSVRVTDTQYF. In DNA, the CDR3 is TGTGCCAGCAGCTTGTTGTCCGTGAGGGTCACAGATACGCAGTATTTT.

J is TRBJ1-6 and V is TRBV5-1, with D unclear. The CDR3 is made up of 13 amino acids. Germline V gene data show CDR1 as SGHRS and CDR2 as YFSETQ. Trimming removed 6 bases from V and 5 bases from J, with 9 bases in between. This chain's CDR3 is CASKGTDNSPLHF. The CDR3 DNA sequence: TGCGCCAGCAAAGGAACAGATAATTCACCCCTCCACTTT.

The chain joins TRBV9 to TRBJ2-3; 7 nucleotides align to TRBD2. The CDR3 extends over 15 amino acids. Germline lookup yields CDR1 SGDLS and CDR2 YYNGEE. V dropped 0 bases and J dropped 4; count of bases not matched to a gene: 5. The chain's CDR3 is CASSVGAGVPDTQYF. Written as DNA, the CDR3 is TGTGCCAGCAGCGTAGGGGCGGGGGTCCCAGATACGCAGTATTTT.

The chain employs TRBV7-9 and TRBJ2-3, with no clear D. Looked up from germline, CDR1 is SEHNR and CDR2 is FQNEAQ (reference sequence). The V end lost 1 base, the J end lost 4 bases, and 12 bases lay between the germline ends. The CDR3 extends over 15 amino acids. CDR3 in amino acids: CASSLGPKSADTQYF. The CDR3 DNA follows: TGTGCCAGCAGCTTAGGGCCCAAGTCCGCAGATACGCAGTATTTT.

V usage is TRBV11-2 and J usage is TRBJ1-6; 7 bases line up with TRBD1. The germline V gene encodes CDR1 SGHAT and CDR2 FQNNGV. The CDR3 loop spans 15 amino acids. Germline trimming cut 4 bases from V and 6 bases from J; bases unmatched to any gene: 6. CDR3: CASSSWDRINSPLHF. The CDR3 DNA sequence: TGTGCCAGCAGCTCATGGGACAGAATTAATTCACCCCTCCACTTT.

The V gene is TRBV11-3, the J gene TRBJ2-5; 7 nucleotides line up with TRBD2. Trimming cost V 2 bases and J 3 bases; bases outside gene matches: 0. Looked up from germline, CDR1 is SGHNT and CDR2 is YENEEA. This CDR3 is built from 13 residues. The CDR3, as DNA: TGTGCCAGCAGCTTACGGGAGGAAGAGACCCAGTACTTC. Protein: CASSLREEETQYF.

This chain links TRBV7-2 with TRBJ2-1, with TRBD2 as a possible D gene (5 bases). The CDR3 loop spans 15 amino acids. CDR1 is SGHTA, CDR2 FQGNSA, per germline. V lost 1 base to trimming and J lost 8 bases, with 15 bases between them. DNA of the CDR3: TGTGCCAGCAGCTTAGTTGGACCGGCGGGTGATGAGCAGTTCTTC. It specifies CASSLVGPAGDEQFF.

This sequence joins TRBV6-5 and TRBJ2-7; D possibly corresponds to TRBD2 (6 bases). The CDR3 sequence is 15 residues long. The germline gives CDR1 MNHEY, CDR2 SVGAGI. Trimming shortened V by 7 bases and J by 2 bases, and 18 bases separated the two germline ends. The DNA of the CDR3 is TGTGCCAGCACCCCCCCCGGGGGACCCCCCTACGAGCAGTACTTC. Its translation: CASTPPGGPPYEQYF.